Below, 27 T cell receptor beta chains from the same sample are listed, as sequenced in a study of T cell clones after liver transplantation. Here immunoSEQ multiplex PCR was the method, and the copy in TCRdb shows in-frame clones only, minus some. The sample carries fewer than 9,500 clones, approximately 82% recorded once. The material was CD8+ T cells from blood, obtained at the 22-month timepoint. The receptor set was obtained from a human patient who received a liver transplant. Some T cells may be provided by the graft donor.

This clone was seen just once. The chain carries TRBV4-2 and TRBJ1-6, with a possible D match to TRBD1 (5 bases). The germline CDR1 and CDR2 sequences are LGHNA and YNFKEQ. The V end lost 2 bases, the J end lost 0 bases, and 14 bases lay between the germline ends. The CDR3 runs to 18 residues. The CDR3 nucleotides are TGTGCCAGCAGCCAACTCCCGGGGGGGGTCTCCTATAATTCACCCCTCCACTTT. It encodes CASSQLPGGVSYNSPLHF.

This rearrangement joins TRBV11-2 to TRBJ1-2; D unresolved. The CDR3 sequence is 14 residues long. V was pared by 3 bases and J by 5 bases, with 13 bases between. CDR1 SGHAT and CDR2 FQNNGV come from the germline V gene. The CDR3 loop is CASSLSHRFYGYTF. As DNA, the CDR3 is TGTGCCAGCAGCTTGTCACACCGCTTTTATGGCTACACCTTC. The full variable domain, completed using reference TRBV11-2 and TRBJ1-2, is EAGVAQSPRYKIIEKRQSVAFWCNPISGHATLYWYQQILGQGPKLLIQFQNNGVVDDSQLPKDRFSAERLKGVDSTLKIQPAKLEDSAVYLCASSLSHRFYGYTFGSGTRLTVV.

J is TRBJ2-7 and V is TRBV9; D ambiguous. Germline CDR1 and CDR2: SGDLS and YYNGEE. V lost 0 bases, J lost 0 bases, and 10 bases lay in between. This CDR3 has 15 amino acids. The CDR3 coding sequence is TGTGCCAGCAGCGTAGAAGGGTCGGCCTCCTACGAGCAGTACTTC. Its protein product is CASSVEGSASYEQYF.

This clone came up a few times. Different DNA sequences within this sample yield the same CDR3. The chain carries TRBV7-6 and TRBJ2-7; D gene unclear. There are 13 residues in the CDR3. Per the germline V gene, CDR1 is SGHVS and CDR2 is FNYEAQ. V dropped 4 bases and J dropped 3 bases, with 10 bases sitting between them. The chain's CDR3 is CASSSGPNYEQYF. CDR3 nucleotide sequence: TGTGCCAGCAGCTCCGGGCCGAACTACGAGCAGTACTTC.

The chain employs TRBV4-2 and TRBJ2-1; no clear D. This CDR3 is built from 16 residues. CDR1 is LGHNA and CDR2 is YNFKEQ in the germline V gene. V was pared by 0 bases and J by 0 bases, with 9 bases between. The CDR3 region has the DNA TGTGCCAGCAGCCAAGAAGCCCTAGGCTCCTACAATGAGCAGTTCTTC. This codes for CASSQEALGSYNEQFF.

The chain recombines TRBV11-2 with TRBJ2-7; D may be TRBD2 (6 bases). Germline V gene lookup returns CDR1 SGHAT and CDR2 FQNNGV. The CDR3 totals 15 residues. The V end lost 0 bases, the J end lost 6 bases, and 15 bases lay between the germline ends. CDR3 sequence: CASSLDWAGIPEQYF. For the CDR3, the DNA is TGTGCCAGCAGCTTAGATTGGGCGGGGATCCCCGAGCAGTACTTC.

The chain couples TRBV19 to TRBJ1-2; D remains ambiguous. CDR1 LNHDA and CDR2 SQIVND come from the germline V gene (reference sequence). The V end was cut by 7 bases, the J end by 6 bases, with 21 bases between. This CDR3 has 15 residues. CDR3 loop: CASNAGGPSGNGYTF. CDR3 nucleotides: TGTGCCAGTAATGCGGGAGGCCCTAGTGGGAATGGCTACACCTTC.

V is TRBV4-1 and J is TRBJ1-1, with D unclear. This CDR3 has 15 amino acids. CDR1 and CDR2 (germline): MGHRA, YSYEKL. The V gene lost 1 base and the J gene lost 0 bases, with 9 bases spanning the gap. In DNA, the CDR3 is TGCGCCAGCAGCCAAGCACCACAGATGAACACTGAAGCTTTCTTT. Translated, it gives CASSQAPQMNTEAFF.

The CDR3 loop is CASSLLGLAGDEQFF. In nucleotides, the CDR3 is TGTGCCAGCAGTTTATTGGGCCTAGCGGGGGATGAGCAGTTCTTC. The chain recombines TRBV28 with TRBJ2-1; 10 bases match TRBD2. V shed 1 base and J 8 bases; nucleotides not matched to a gene: 5. Germline V gene data show CDR1 as MDHEN and CDR2 as SYDVKM. There are 15 residues in the CDR3.

The V and J genes are TRBV5-3 and TRBJ2-7; 7 bases are shared with TRBD1. TRBV5-3 is treated as an ORF (open reading frame) with a function not yet certain. The CDR3 has 15 residues. Unmatched junction bases numbered 6, after V lost 2 bases and J lost 1 base. CDR3 nucleotide sequence: TGTGCCAGAAGCTTCGGGACACAGGGGTCCTACGAGCAGTACTTC. Translating it yields CARSFGTQGSYEQYF.

This rearrangement joins TRBV7-9 to TRBJ2-1; 10 bases line up with TRBD2. Germline CDR1 SEHNR, CDR2 FQNEAQ (reference sequence). This CDR3 spans 16 amino acids. J lost 1 base, V lost 4 bases, and 4 bases had no gene match. The CDR3 loop reads CASSYISGGSYNEQFF. CDR3 coding DNA: TGTGCCAGCAGCTACATTAGCGGGGGGTCCTACAATGAGCAGTTCTTC.

This sequence joins TRBV14 and TRBJ2-1, with D possibly called TRBD1 or TRBD2 (5 bases each). This CDR3 is built from 14 residues. The V gene lost 4 bases and the J gene lost 3 bases, with 10 bases spanning the gap. CDR1 and CDR2 (germline): SGHDN, FVKESK. The CDR3 reads CASSLGVLYNEQFF. The CDR3 bases are TGTGCCAGCAGCCTGGGGGTCCTCTACAATGAGCAGTTCTTC.

The table lists this clone with a few counts. This sequence joins TRBV19 and TRBJ2-2; TRBD2 is a possible D gene (5 bases). V shed 6 bases and J shed 2 bases, with 10 bases lying between them. Germline V CDR1 and CDR2: LNHDA, SQIVND (reference sequence). The CDR3 has 14 amino acids. CDR3 region: CASRIGENTGELFF. The CDR3 nucleotides are TGTGCCAGTAGGATCGGGGAAAACACCGGGGAGCTGTTTTTT.

This clone has a handful of counts. Other DNA sequences in this specimen translate into the identical CDR3. The V call is TRBV19, the J call TRBJ2-7; 7 bases are a match to TRBD1. Germline CDR1 is LNHDA and CDR2 is SQIVND (reference sequence). The CDR3 extends over 14 amino acids. Germline trimming cut 1 base from V and 2 bases from J; bases unmatched to any gene: 2. Here the CDR3 DNA reads TGTGCCAGTAGTATAGCCCAGGGGGCCTACGAGCAGTACTTC. Amino acid sequence: CASSIAQGAYEQYF.

With regard to this clone: One end of the junction varies from germline; a read error may be responsible. V gene TRBV7-7 combines with J gene TRBJ2-3, with unresolved D. CDR1 and CDR2 (germline): SSHAT, FNYEAQ (reference sequence). The CDR3 totals 15 residues. CDR3 amino acids: CASSFGPENSDTQYF. In nucleotides, the CDR3 is TGTGCTAGCAGCTTTGGACCGGAGAATTCAGATACGCAGTATTTT.

The chain carries TRBV25-1 and TRBJ2-5, with a tentative D call TRBD1 (5 bases). Trimming removed 2 bases at V and 2 bases at J, with 9 bases between. Germline lookup yields CDR1 MGHDK and CDR2 SYGVNS. This CDR3 is built from 14 residues. This CDR3 reads CASSERGGQETQYF. The CDR3 coding sequence is TGTGCCAGCAGTGAAAGGGGCGGTCAAGAGACCCAGTACTTC.

The genes are TRBV6-5 and TRBJ2-7; 7 nucleotides agree with TRBD2. Per germline, CDR1 MNHEY and CDR2 SVGAGI. The ends lost 0 bases at V and 0 bases at J; junction bases unmatched: 5. This CDR3 spans 16 amino acids. The CDR3: CASSYSMGGVSYEQYF. The CDR3, as DNA: TGTGCCAGCAGTTACTCGATGGGGGGGGTCTCCTACGAGCAGTACTTC.

V gene TRBV28 combines with J gene TRBJ1-4; D might be TRBD1 (5 bases). Germline values: CDR1 MDHEN, CDR2 SYDVKM. The CDR3 consists of 15 residues. Trimming pared 3 bases from V and 5 bases from J, leaving 13 bases between. CDR3 DNA sequence: TGTGCCAGCAGTTTTTTCCGGCAGGGAAATGAAAAACTGTTTTTT. Protein: CASSFFRQGNEKLFF.

This clone rates as medium-sized. V and J are TRBV14 and TRBJ2-3, with a weak D call TRBD2 (5 bases). CDR1 and CDR2 (germline): SGHDN, FVKESK. The CDR3 length is 13 residues. The V and J ends lost 0 bases and 6 bases respectively, with 7 bases between them. CDR3 DNA sequence: TGTGCCAGCAGCCAAGAGTGGAGGGATACGCAGTATTTT. Its translation: CASSQEWRDTQYF.

A single count supports this clone. The V call is TRBV29-1, the J call TRBJ2-7; 9 nucleotides align to TRBD1. In germline, CDR1 is SQVTM, CDR2 ANQGSEA. The CDR3 runs 14 residues. V shed 2 bases and J 3 bases; nucleotides not matched to a gene: 5. CDR3 in amino acids: CSVEYRDRVYEQYF. The CDR3, as DNA: TGCAGCGTTGAATACCGGGACAGGGTCTACGAGCAGTACTTC.

The genes are TRBV9 and TRBJ2-5, with D possibly called TRBD1 or TRBD2 (6 bases each). Germline CDR1 SGDLS, CDR2 YYNGEE. The CDR3 spans 15 residues. Trimming left V 0 bases short and J 2 bases short, with 11 bases between. The CDR3 here is CASSVGLGGQETQYF. CDR3 sequence (DNA): TGTGCCAGCAGCGTAGGTCTAGGGGGGCAAGAGACCCAGTACTTC.

This sequence joins TRBV6-6 and TRBJ1-4; D is undetermined. This CDR3 is built from 15 residues. V lost 2 bases to trimming and J lost 5 bases, with 12 bases between them. The germline V gene encodes CDR1 MNHNY and CDR2 SVGAGI (reference sequence). The DNA for the CDR3 is TGTGCCAGCAGTTACGGGAACGAGGAGAATGAAAAACTGTTTTTT. Translating gives CASSYGNEENEKLFF.

This rearrangement joins TRBV9 to TRBJ2-7, with 16 bases matching TRBD2. The CDR3 contains 16 residues. The V segment lost 5 bases and the J segment 5 bases; nucleotides outside the gene matches: 7. Germline V lookup: CDR1 SGDLS, CDR2 YYNGEE. The CDR3 loop is CASSSGTSGGEDEQYF. CDR3 DNA: TGTGCCAGCAGTTCAGGGACTAGCGGGGGGGAGGACGAGCAGTACTTC.

In its sample, this clone was seen a few times. The V gene is TRBV27, the J gene TRBJ2-6, with TRBD1 as a possible D gene (6 bases). Trimming took off 5 bases at V and 0 bases at J, with 14 bases between the two ends. This CDR3 has 17 amino acids. Germline-derived CDR1 and CDR2 are MNHEY and SMNVEV (reference sequence). The CDR3 coding sequence is TGTGCCAGCAGTGGGTTGGACAGCACCTCTGGGGCCAACGTCCTGACTTTC. Residues: CASSGLDSTSGANVLTF.

V is TRBV7-9 and J is TRBJ2-7, with 7 bases fitting TRBD1. This CDR3 comprises 14 residues. Germline V gene lookup returns CDR1 SEHNR and CDR2 FQNEAQ (reference sequence). Trimming removed 5 bases from V and 3 bases from J; junction bases left unmatched: 7. The CDR3 sequence: CASSDTRQGYEQYF. CDR3 DNA: TGTGCCAGCAGCGACACACGACAGGGCTACGAGCAGTACTTC.

The V and J genes are TRBV28 and TRBJ1-1; D uncertain. Germline-derived CDR1 and CDR2 are MDHEN and SYDVKM. This CDR3 region has 12 residues. V lost 5 bases and J 7 bases, leaving 11 bases between the germline ends. The CDR3 bases are TGTGCCAGCAGTCAAAGACGGGTTGAAGCTTTCTTT. Its protein is CASSQRRVEAFF.

The genes are TRBV28 and TRBJ1-5; D is unclear. Germline loops: CDR1 MDHEN, CDR2 SYDVKM. The V end was cut by 3 bases, the J end by 7 bases, with 13 bases between. The CDR3 is 14 amino acids. CDR3 protein: CASSFAGYGQPQHF. The CDR3 DNA sequence: TGTGCCAGCAGTTTCGCGGGCTACGGGCAGCCCCAGCATTTT.